Presented here are 9 T cell receptor beta chains from one specimen sequenced in a study of T cells after yellow fever vaccination. Each CDR3 protein is one row after TCRdb ran MiXCR on the 5' RACE reads. This table has some 240,000 distinct CDR3 sequences, approximately 5.2% appearing once. The sample was CD4+ T cells sorted from PBMCs, taken on the day of the yellow fever booster vaccination. These receptors all come from a man younger than 30 who received the YFV17D yellow fever vaccine.

CDR3 nucleotide sequence: TGTGCCAGCGCGTACAGATACGACACCGGGGAGCTGTTTTTT. Residues: CASAYRYDTGELFF. The V call is TRBV7-2, the J call TRBJ2-2; D not resolved. Germline-derived CDR1 and CDR2 are SGHTA and FQGNSA. This CDR3 contains 14 residues. The V and J ends lost 8 bases and 3 bases respectively, with 13 bases between them. The full variable domain, rest sourced from reference TRBV7-2 and TRBJ2-2, is GAGVSQSPSNKVTEKGKDVELRCDPISGHTALYWYRQSLGQGLEFLIYFQGNSAPDKSGLPSDRFSAERTGGSVSTLTIQRTQQEDSAVYLCASAYRYDTGELFFGEGSRLTVL.

This clonotype occurred many times. This sequence joins TRBV5-1 and TRBJ2-1; D gene unclear. V was shortened by 5 bases and J by 9 bases, with 21 bases between the two germline ends. Germline V gene lookup returns CDR1 SGHRS and CDR2 YFSETQ. The CDR3 totals 15 residues. The CDR3 nucleotides are TGCGCCAGCAGTCTCGCGGCGTCCTCCTGGGGTGAGCAGTTCTTC. Translated, it gives CASSLAASSWGEQFF.

The chain is built from TRBV20-1 and TRBJ2-7, with TRBD2 identical over 7 bases. The germline V gene has CDR1 DFQATT and CDR2 SNEGSKA (reference sequence). Trimming at V came to 3 bases and at J to 2 bases, leaving 7 bases not matched to a gene. The CDR3 is made up of 14 amino acids. The DNA for the CDR3 is TGCAGTGCTAGGCGGGCGGGGGAGACCTACGAGCAGTACTTC. Translation gives CSARRAGETYEQYF.

J is TRBJ2-2 and V is TRBV4-3, with no clear D. The CDR3 sequence is 14 residues long. Trimming left V 0 bases short and J 5 bases short, with 7 bases between. Germline V CDR1 and CDR2: LGHNA, YSLEER. DNA of the CDR3: TGCGCCAGCAGCCAAGAGATAGGGACCGGGGAGCTGTTTTTT. This encodes CASSQEIGTGELFF.

J is TRBJ1-5 and V is TRBV6-5; 7 bases fit TRBD1. The V gene end was trimmed by 6 bases and the J gene end by 3 bases; junction bases not matched to a gene: 11. The CDR3 has 16 amino acids. Germline values: CDR1 MNHEY, CDR2 SVGAGI. Here the CDR3 DNA reads TGTGCCAGCAGCCCTGGGACAGCTACCTTCAATCAGCCCCAGCATTTT. Translating it yields CASSPGTATFNQPQHF.

In its sample, this clonotype was seen a few times. This chain joins TRBV5-1 and TRBJ1-2; TRBD1 aligns across 7 bases. CDR1 is SGHRS and CDR2 is YFSETQ in the germline V gene. This CDR3 has 15 amino acids. V shed 4 bases and J 1 base; nucleotides not matched to a gene: 7. This CDR3 reads CASSRGQNLNYGYTF. The CDR3 DNA follows: TGCGCCAGCAGCAGGGGACAGAATCTTAACTATGGCTACACCTTC.

This clonotype has a count of ten or more. The chain has TRBV5-1 and TRBJ2-1, with 7 bases fitting TRBD2. The J segment lost 9 bases and the V segment lost 3 bases, leaving 12 bases of the junction unmatched. The CDR3 consists of 15 residues. The germline CDR1 and CDR2 sequences are SGHRS and YFSETQ. The CDR3 nucleotides read TGCGCCAGCAGCTCGATAGGACCGCCGGGGGGTGAGCAGTTCTTC. Its protein is CASSSIGPPGGEQFF.

The chain employs TRBV7-2 and TRBJ2-1; 8 bases agree with TRBD2. V gave up 0 bases and J gave up 8 bases; unmatched junction bases: 3. Germline assignment: CDR1 SGHTA and CDR2 FQGNSA. The CDR3 has 14 amino acids. This CDR3 is CASSLASGVYEQFF. The CDR3 DNA reads as TGTGCCAGCAGCTTAGCTAGCGGGGTCTATGAGCAGTTCTTC.

This clonotype was counted between two and nine times. The chain recombines TRBV7-3 with TRBJ2-3, with D perhaps TRBD1 or TRBD2 (5 bases each). This CDR3 is built from 15 residues. Germline loops: CDR1 SGHTA, CDR2 FQGTGA. The V and J ends lost 6 bases and 2 bases respectively, with 15 bases between them. In DNA form, the CDR3 reads TGTGCCAGCAGGATCCGGGACGGACTCACAGATACGCAGTATTTT. Translated, it gives CASRIRDGLTDTQYF.